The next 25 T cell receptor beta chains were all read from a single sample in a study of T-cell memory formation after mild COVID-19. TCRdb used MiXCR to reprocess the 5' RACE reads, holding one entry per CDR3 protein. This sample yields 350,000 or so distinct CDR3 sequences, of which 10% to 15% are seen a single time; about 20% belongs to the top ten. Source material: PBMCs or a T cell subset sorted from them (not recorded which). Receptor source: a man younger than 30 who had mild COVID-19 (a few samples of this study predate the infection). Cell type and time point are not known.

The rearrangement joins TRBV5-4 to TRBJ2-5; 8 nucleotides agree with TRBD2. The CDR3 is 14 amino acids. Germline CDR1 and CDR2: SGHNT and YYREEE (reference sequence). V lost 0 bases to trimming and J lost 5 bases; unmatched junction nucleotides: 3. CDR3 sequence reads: CASSLGASGETQYF. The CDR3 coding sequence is TGTGCCAGCAGCTTGGGGGCTAGCGGGGAGACCCAGTACTTC.

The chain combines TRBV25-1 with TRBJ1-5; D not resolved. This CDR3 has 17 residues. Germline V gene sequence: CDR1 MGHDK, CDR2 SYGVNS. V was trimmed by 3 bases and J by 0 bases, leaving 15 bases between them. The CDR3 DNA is TGTGCCAGCAGTGACTCCCAGTTCGGTCCTAGCAATCAGCCCCAGCATTTT. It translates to CASSDSQFGPSNQPQHF.

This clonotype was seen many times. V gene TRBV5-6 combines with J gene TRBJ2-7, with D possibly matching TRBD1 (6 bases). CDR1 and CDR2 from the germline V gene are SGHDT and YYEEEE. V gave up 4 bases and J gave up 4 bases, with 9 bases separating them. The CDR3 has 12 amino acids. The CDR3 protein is CASSAGEYEQYV. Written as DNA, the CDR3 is TGTGCCAGCAGCGCAGGGGAGTACGAGCAGTACGTC.

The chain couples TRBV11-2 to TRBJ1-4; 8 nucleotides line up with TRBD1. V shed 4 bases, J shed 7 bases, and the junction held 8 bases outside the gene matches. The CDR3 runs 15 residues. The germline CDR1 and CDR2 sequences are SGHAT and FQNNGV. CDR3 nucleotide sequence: TGTGCCAGCAGCTCCATCAGGGGGCGAGGTGAAAAACTGTTTTTT. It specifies CASSSIRGRGEKLFF.

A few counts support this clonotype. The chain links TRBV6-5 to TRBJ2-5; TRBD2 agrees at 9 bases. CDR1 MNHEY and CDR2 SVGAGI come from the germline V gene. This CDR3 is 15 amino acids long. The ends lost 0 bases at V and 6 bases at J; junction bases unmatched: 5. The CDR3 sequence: CASSYSRAGGKTQYF. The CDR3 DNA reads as TGTGCCAGCAGTTACTCGAGAGCGGGGGGAAAGACCCAGTACTTC.

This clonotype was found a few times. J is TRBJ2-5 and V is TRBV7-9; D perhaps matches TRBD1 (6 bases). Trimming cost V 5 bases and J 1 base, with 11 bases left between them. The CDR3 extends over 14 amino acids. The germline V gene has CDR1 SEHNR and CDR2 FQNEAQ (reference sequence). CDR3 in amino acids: CASSRGQPQETQYF. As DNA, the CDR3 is TGTGCCAGCAGCCGCGGACAGCCCCAAGAGACCCAGTACTTC. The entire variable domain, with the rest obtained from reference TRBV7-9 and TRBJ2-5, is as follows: DTGVSQNPRHKITKRGQNVTFRCDPISEHNRLYWYRQTLGQGPEFLTYFQNEAQLEKSRLLSDRFSAERPKGSFSTLEIQRTEQGDSAMYLCASSRGQPQETQYFGPGTRLLVL.

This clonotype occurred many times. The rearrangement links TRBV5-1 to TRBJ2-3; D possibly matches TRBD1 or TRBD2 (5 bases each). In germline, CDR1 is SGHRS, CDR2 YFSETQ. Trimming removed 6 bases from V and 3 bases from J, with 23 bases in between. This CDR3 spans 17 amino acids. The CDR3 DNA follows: TGCGCCAGCACCCGAGGGGAGTTTGGCGGGCAGACAGATACGCAGTATTTT. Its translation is CASTRGEFGGQTDTQYF. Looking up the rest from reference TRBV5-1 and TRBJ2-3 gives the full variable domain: KAGVTQTPRYLIKTRGQQVTLSCSPISGHRSVSWYQQTPGQGLQFLFEYFSETQRNKGNFPGRFSGRQFSNSRSEMNVSTLELGDSALYLCASTRGEFGGQTDTQYFGPGTRLTVL.

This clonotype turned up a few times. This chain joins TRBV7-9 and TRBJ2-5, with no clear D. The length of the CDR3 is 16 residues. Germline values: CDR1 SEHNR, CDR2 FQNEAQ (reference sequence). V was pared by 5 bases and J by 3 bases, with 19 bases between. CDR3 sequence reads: CASSHTDGPSKETQYF. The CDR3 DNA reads TGTGCCAGCAGCCATACCGACGGACCTTCAAAAGAGACCCAGTACTTC.

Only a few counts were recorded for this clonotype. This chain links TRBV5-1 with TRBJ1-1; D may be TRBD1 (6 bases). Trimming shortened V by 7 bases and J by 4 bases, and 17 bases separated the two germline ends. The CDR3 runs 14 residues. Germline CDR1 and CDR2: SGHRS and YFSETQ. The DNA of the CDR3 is TGCGCCAGCGGCCTGGACAGCCCTTTCACTGAAGCTTTCTTT. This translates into CASGLDSPFTEAFF. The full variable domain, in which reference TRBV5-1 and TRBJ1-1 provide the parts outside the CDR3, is KAGVTQTPRYLIKTRGQQVTLSCSPISGHRSVSWYQQTPGQGLQFLFEYFSETQRNKGNFPGRFSGRQFSNSRSEMNVSTLELGDSALYLCASGLDSPFTEAFFGQGTRLTVV.

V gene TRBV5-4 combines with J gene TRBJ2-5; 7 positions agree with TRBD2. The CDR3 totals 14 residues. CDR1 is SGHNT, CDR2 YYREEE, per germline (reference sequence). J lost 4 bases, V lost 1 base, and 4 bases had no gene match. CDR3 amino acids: CASSLRTRGETQYF. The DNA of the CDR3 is TGTGCCAGCAGCTTGAGGACTAGAGGAGAGACCCAGTACTTC.

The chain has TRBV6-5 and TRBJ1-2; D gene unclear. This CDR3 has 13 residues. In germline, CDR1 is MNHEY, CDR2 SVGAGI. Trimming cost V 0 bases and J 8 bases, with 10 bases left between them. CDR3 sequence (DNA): TGTGCCAGCAGTTACTCGCAGGTTCGGGGCTACACCTTC. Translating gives CASSYSQVRGYTF.

As DNA, the CDR3 is TGTGCCAGCAGCTTAGATGCGACAGTAACGGGCCGTGAACCCCAGCATTTT. It codes for CASSLDATVTGREPQHF. The chain carries TRBV7-2 and TRBJ1-5, with a possible D match to TRBD1 (5 bases). The CDR3 has 17 residues. Germline V gene data show CDR1 as SGHTA and CDR2 as FQGNSA. Trimming pared 1 base from V and 10 bases from J, leaving 23 bases between.

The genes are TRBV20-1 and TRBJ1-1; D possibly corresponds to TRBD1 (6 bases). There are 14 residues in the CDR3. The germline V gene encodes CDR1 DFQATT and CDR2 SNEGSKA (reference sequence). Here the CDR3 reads CRLDRGDMNTEAFF. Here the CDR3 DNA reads TGCAGACTTGACCGAGGGGACATGAACACTGAAGCTTTCTTT.

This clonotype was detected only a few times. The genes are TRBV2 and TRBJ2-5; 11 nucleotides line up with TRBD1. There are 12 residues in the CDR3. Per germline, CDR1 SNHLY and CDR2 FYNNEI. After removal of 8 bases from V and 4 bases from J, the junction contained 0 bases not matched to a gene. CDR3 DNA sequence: TGTGCCAGCGGACAGGGGGCAGAGACCCAGTACTTC. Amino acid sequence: CASGQGAETQYF.

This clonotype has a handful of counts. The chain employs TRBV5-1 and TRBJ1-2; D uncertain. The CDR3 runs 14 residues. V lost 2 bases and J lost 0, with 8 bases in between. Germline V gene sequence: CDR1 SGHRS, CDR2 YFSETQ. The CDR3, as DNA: TGCGCCAGCAGCTTCGGCAGCTCTAACTATGGCTACACCTTC. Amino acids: CASSFGSSNYGYTF.

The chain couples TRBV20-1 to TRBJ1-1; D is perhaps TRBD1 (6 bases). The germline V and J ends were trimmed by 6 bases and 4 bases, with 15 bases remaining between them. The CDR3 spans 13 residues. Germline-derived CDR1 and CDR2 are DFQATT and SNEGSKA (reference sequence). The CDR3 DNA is TGCAGTGCGCAGAGGGGGGGCCGCACTGAAGCTTTCTTT. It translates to CSAQRGGRTEAFF.

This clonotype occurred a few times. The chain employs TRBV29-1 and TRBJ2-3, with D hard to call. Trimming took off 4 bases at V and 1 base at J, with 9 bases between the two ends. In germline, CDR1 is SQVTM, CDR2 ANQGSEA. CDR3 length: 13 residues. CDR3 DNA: TGCAGCGTTGGGCAGGCTCGCACAGATACGCAGTATTTT. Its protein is CSVGQARTDTQYF.

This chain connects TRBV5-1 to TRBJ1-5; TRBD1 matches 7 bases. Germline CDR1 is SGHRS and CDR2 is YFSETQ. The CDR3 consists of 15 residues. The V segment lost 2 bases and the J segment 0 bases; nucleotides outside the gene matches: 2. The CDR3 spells CASSLTGDSNQPQHF. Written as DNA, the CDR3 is TGCGCCAGCAGCTTAACAGGGGATAGCAATCAGCCCCAGCATTTT.

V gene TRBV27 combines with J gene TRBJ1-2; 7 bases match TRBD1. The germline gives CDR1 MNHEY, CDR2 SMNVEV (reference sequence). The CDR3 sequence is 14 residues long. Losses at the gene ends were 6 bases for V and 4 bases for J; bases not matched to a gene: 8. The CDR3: CASRSGGTVYGYTF. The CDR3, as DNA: TGTGCCAGCAGATCAGGGGGTACGGTCTATGGCTACACCTTC.

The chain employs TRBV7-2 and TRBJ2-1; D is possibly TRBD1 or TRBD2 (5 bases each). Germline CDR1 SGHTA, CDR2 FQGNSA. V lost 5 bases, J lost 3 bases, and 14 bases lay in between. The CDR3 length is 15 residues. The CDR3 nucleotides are TGTGCCAGCAGCCACCGGGGACCGAGCTACAATGAGCAGTTCTTC. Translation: CASSHRGPSYNEQFF.

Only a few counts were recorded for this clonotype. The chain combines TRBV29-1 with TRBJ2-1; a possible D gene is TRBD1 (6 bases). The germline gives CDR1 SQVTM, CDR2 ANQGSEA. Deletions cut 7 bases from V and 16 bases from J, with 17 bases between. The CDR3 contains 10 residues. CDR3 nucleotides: TGCAGCGCTGGACAGCCAGTGCAATTCTTC. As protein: CSAGQPVQFF.

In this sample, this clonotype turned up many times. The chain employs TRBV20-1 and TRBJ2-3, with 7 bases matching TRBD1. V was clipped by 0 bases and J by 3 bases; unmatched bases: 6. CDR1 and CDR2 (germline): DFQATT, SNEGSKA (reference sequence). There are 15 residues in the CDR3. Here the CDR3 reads CSARDRRQGTDTQYF. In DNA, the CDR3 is TGCAGTGCTAGAGATCGGAGACAGGGTACAGATACGCAGTATTTT.

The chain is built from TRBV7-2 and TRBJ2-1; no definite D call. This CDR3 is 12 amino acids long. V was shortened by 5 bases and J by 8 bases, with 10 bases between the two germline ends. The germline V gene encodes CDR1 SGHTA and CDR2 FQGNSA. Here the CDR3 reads CASSRSSYEQFF. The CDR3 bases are TGTGCCAGCAGCCGTAGCTCCTATGAGCAGTTCTTC.

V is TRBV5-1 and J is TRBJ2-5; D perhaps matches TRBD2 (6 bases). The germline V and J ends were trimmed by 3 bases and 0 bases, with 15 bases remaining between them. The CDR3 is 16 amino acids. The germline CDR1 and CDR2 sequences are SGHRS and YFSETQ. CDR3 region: CASSSRVADYQETQYF. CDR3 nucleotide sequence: TGCGCCAGCAGCTCCCGGGTAGCGGACTACCAAGAGACCCAGTACTTC.

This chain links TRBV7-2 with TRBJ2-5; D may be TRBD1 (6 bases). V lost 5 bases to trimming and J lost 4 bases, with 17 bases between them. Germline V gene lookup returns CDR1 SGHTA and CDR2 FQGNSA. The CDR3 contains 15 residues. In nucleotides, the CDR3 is TGTGCCAGCAGCCCCCGCGGCAGGACAGTAGAGACCCAGTACTTC. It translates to CASSPRGRTVETQYF.